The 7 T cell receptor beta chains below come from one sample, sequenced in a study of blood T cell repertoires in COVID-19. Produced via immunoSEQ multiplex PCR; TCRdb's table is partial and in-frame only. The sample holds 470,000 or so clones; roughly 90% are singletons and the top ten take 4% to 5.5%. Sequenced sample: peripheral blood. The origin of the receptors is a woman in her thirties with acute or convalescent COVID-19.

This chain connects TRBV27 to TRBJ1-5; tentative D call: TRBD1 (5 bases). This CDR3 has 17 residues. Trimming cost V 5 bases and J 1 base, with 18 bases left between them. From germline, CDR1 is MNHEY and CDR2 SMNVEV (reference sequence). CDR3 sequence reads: CASSPWGGSASNQPQHF. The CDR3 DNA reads TGTGCCAGCAGTCCCTGGGGGGGTTCGGCGAGCAATCAGCCCCAGCATTTT.

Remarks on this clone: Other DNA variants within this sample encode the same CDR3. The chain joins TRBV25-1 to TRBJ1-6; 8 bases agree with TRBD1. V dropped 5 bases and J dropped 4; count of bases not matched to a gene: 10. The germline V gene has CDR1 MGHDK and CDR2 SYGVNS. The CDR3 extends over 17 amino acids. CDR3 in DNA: TGTGCCAGCAGTTCCTTCCGACAGGGGAGTTATAATTCACCCCTCCACTTT. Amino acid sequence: CASSSFRQGSYNSPLHF.

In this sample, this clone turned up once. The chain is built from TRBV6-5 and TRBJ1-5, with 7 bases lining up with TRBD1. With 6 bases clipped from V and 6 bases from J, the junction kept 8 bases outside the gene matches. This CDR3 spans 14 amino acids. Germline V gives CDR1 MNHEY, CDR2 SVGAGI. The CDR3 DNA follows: TGTGCCAGCAGGGGCTCAGGGGACAGTCAGCCCCAGCATTTT. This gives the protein CASRGSGDSQPQHF.

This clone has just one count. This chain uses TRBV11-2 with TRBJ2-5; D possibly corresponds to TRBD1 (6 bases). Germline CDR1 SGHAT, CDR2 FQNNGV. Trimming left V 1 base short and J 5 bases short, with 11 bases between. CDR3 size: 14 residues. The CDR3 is CASSLGGHWETQYF. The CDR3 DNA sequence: TGTGCCAGCAGCTTAGGGGGGCATTGGGAGACCCAGTACTTC.

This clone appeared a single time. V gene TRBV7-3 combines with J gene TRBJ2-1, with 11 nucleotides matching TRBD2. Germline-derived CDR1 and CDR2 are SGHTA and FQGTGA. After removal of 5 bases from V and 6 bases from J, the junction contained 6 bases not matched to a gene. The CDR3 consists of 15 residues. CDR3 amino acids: CASSPGTSGGNEQFF. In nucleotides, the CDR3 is TGTGCCAGCAGCCCCGGGACTAGCGGTGGCAATGAGCAGTTCTTC.

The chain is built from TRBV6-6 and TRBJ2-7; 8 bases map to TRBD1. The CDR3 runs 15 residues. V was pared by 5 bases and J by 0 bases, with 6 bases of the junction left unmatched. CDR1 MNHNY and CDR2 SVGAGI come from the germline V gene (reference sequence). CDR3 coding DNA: TGTGCCAGCAGTCGGACGACAGGGGTCTCCTACGAGCAGTACTTC. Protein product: CASSRTTGVSYEQYF.

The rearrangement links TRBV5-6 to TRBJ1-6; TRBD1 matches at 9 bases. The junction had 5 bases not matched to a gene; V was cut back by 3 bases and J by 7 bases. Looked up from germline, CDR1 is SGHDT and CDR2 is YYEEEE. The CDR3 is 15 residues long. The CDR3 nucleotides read TGTGCCAGCAGCTCCGGGGACAGGGTCAATTCACCCCTCCACTTT. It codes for CASSSGDRVNSPLHF. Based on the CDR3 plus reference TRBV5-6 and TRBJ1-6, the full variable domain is DAGVTQSPTHLIKTRGQQVTLRCSPKSGHDTVSWYQQALGQGPQFIFQYYEEEERQRGNFPDRFSGHQFPNYSSELNVNALLLGDSALYLCASSSGDRVNSPLHFGNGTRLTVT.